This is a list of T cell receptor beta chains from one sample in a study of T cell changes during pregnancy in multiple sclerosis. Using immunoSEQ multiplex PCR, the repertoire was profiled, and TCRdb retains in-frame clones only, with some absent. The top ten clones hold 0.75% to 0.95% of a sample with approximately 100,000 clones, 92% of them seen once. This specimen consisted of peripheral blood, obtained after pregnancy. Receptor source: a female donor with multiple sclerosis, enrolled in a pregnancy study. Both conserved end residues are part of each CDR3. A D gene is named only where the DNA matches it firmly. Rows give clone size only sometimes, using once, few, many, or a class for an expanded clone.

V: TRBV7-2; J: TRBJ1-5; size: -; D: -; CDR3: CASSLGQGYQPQHF; DNA: TGTGCCAGCAGCTTAGGTCAGGGATATCAGCCCCAGCATTTT
V: TRBV19; J: TRBJ1-5; size: -; D: -; CDR3: CASSISGGGDQPQHF; DNA: TGTGCCAGTAGTATATCGGGGGGCGGAGATCAGCCCCAGCATTTT
V: TRBV5-5; J: TRBJ2-3; size: -; D: -; CDR3: CASSGDGGAPTDTQYF; DNA: TGTGCCAGCAGCGGGGATGGGGGCGCGCCCACAGATACGCAGTATTTT
V: TRBV29-1; J: TRBJ2-4; size: -; D: TRBD1; CDR3: CSVPGSRGLRDIQYF; DNA: TGCAGCGTGCCTGGATCGAGGGGGCTGAGGGACATTCAGTACTTC
V: TRBV4-1; J: TRBJ1-5; size: -; D: -; CDR3: CASSQVQGLRGNQPQHF; DNA: TGCGCCAGCAGCCAAGTTCAGGGATTGCGTGGCAATCAGCCCCAGCATTTT
V: TRBV2; J: TRBJ2-7; size: -; D: TRBD1; CDR3: CASSGRTGVDEQYF; DNA: TGTGCCAGCAGTGGGAGGACAGGAGTTGACGAGCAGTACTTC
V: TRBV5-1; J: TRBJ1-6; size: -; D: -; CDR3: CASSLGRIDSPLHF; DNA: TGCGCCAGCAGCTTGGGGAGGATCGATTCACCCCTCCACTTT
V: TRBV6-6; J: TRBJ2-5; size: -; D: -; CDR3: CASSYMRETQYF; DNA: TGTGCCAGCAGTTACATGAGGGAGACCCAGTACTTC
V: TRBV4-1; J: TRBJ2-3; size: -; D: -; CDR3: CASSQDQAGSSTDTQYF; DNA: TGCGCCAGCAGCCAAGATCAGGCAGGCTCTAGCACAGATACGCAGTATTTT
V: TRBV18; J: TRBJ2-3; size: -; D: TRBD2; CDR3: CASSRLAGGPDTQYF; DNA: TGTGCCAGCTCACGACTAGCGGGAGGGCCAGATACGCAGTATTTT
V: TRBV7-9; J: TRBJ2-3; size: -; D: TRBD2; CDR3: CASSLPSGGTDTQYF; DNA: TGTGCCAGCAGCTTACCGAGCGGGGGCACAGATACGCAGTATTTT
V: TRBV5-3; J: TRBJ1-5; size: -; D: -; CDR3: CARSCAGDQEGQPQHF; DNA: TGTGCCAGAAGCTGTGCCGGGGACCAGGAGGGCCAGCCCCAGCATTTT
V: TRBV19; J: TRBJ2-3; size: -; D: TRBD1; CDR3: CASSMRGGVNSNTQYF; DNA: TGTGCCAGTAGTATGAGAGGGGGCGTAAATTCAAATACGCAGTATTTT
V: TRBV28; J: TRBJ2-3; size: -; D: TRBD2; CDR3: CASSSVGRADTDTQYF; DNA: TGTGCCAGCAGTTCGGTCGGGAGGGCCGACACAGATACGCAGTATTTT
V: TRBV10-3; J: TRBJ2-1; size: -; D: TRBD2; CDR3: CAIRGLAQEQFF; DNA: TGTGCCATCAGGGGACTAGCCCAGGAGCAGTTCTTC
V: TRBV18; J: TRBJ2-7; size: -; D: TRBD1; CDR3: CASSQTGEGEQYF; DNA: TGTGCCAGCTCACAAACAGGGGAAGGGGAGCAGTACTTC
V: TRBV27; J: TRBJ1-6; size: -; D: TRBD1; CDR3: CASRPRTGVAFSSYNSPLHF; DNA: TGTGCCAGCAGGCCCCGGACAGGGGTGGCCTTTAGCTCCTATAATTCACCCCTCCACTTT
V: TRBV6-1; J: TRBJ1-1; size: -; D: -; CDR3: CASSAQENTEAFF; DNA: TGTGCCAGCAGTGCCCAGGAGAACACTGAAGCTTTCTTT
V: TRBV7-9; J: TRBJ2-2; size: -; D: -; CDR3: CASSLGAANTGELFF; DNA: TGTGCCAGCAGCTTAGGTGCAGCGAACACCGGGGAGCTGTTTTTT
V: TRBV19; J: TRBJ2-1; size: once; D: -; CDR3: CASNAGISYNEQFF; DNA: TGTGCCAGTAACGCAGGGATCTCCTACAATGAGCAGTTCTTC
V: TRBV18; J: TRBJ2-3; size: -; D: -; CDR3: CASSPIGAPGLSTDTQYF; DNA: TGTGCCAGCTCACCAATAGGGGCTCCGGGCCTTAGCACAGATACGCAGTATTTT